The clone carrying this TCR beta chain was counted at least ten times. The antigen is unknown. The junction shows a germline mismatch at one end, possibly a read error. The CDR3 is made up of 13 amino acids. CDR1 LGHDT and CDR2 YNNKEL come from the germline V gene (reference sequence). The data originate from a study of early T cells in non-severe SARS-CoV-2 infection. On the study more broadly: The input, bulk RNA from unsorted whole blood, was sequenced, and chains were unpaired.

Unique molecular identifiers were affixed to single, distinct cDNA molecules. TCRdb re-called the 5' RACE reads through MiXCR, storing one row per CDR3 protein. There are fewer than 80,000 distinct CDR3 sequences in the sample; approximately 9.2% occur only once, and around an eighth lies in the top ten. Study-level results: Sequences matched to VDJdb favored anti-spike CD8 responses, while private and CD4 specificities were missed.

The source material was whole blood, sampled at baseline. This clonotype was obtained from an adult who was a healthcare worker with PCR-confirmed SARS-CoV-2 infection or an uninfected control (not recorded which). The rearrangement joins TRBV3-1 to TRBJ2-1; D gene unclear. The CDR3, as DNA: TGTGCCAGCAGGGAAAGCTCCTACAATGGGCAGTTCTTC. It yields the protein CASRESSYNGQFF.